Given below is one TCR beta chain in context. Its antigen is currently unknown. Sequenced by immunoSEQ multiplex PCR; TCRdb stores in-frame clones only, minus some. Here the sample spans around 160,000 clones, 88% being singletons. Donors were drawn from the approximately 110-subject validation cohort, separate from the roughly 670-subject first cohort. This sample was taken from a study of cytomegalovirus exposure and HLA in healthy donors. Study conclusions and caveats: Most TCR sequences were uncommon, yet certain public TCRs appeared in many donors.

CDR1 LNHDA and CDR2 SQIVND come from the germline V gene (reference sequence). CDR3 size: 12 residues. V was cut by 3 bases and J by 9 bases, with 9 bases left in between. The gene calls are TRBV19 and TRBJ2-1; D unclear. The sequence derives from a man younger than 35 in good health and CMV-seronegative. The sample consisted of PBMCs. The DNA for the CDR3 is TGTGCCAGTAGTATCCATCTGGCTGAGCAGTTCTTC. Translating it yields CASSIHLAEQFF.